A selection of T cell receptor beta chains follows, all from one sample in a study of blood T cell repertoires in COVID-19. Method: immunoSEQ multiplex PCR; TCRdb's copy keeps in-frame clones and lacks some. In the table there are about 150,000 clones, around 86% of which are singletons. The sample taken for sequencing was peripheral blood. The receptors originated from a man in his 70s with acute or convalescent COVID-19. Both conserved end residues are part of each CDR3. The order of the fields is clone size, J gene, D gene, V gene, CDR3 DNA, CDR3 protein. The D gene is left open where the match is weak. The size field is filled for only some rows; it gives once, few, many or a size class.

once | TRBJ2-7 | . | TRBV5-1 | TGCGCCAGCAGCTTGGGGGCAGGAAAATACTACGAGCAGTACTTC | CASSLGAGKYYEQYF
. | TRBJ2-7 | . | TRBV25-1 | TGTGCCAGCACGGAGGGCAGGCCAGGGGGACACGAGCAGTACTTC | CASTEGRPGGHEQYF
. | TRBJ1-5 | . | TRBV6-5 | TGTGCCAGCAGTTACTCCCAGGGCGCGGGACAGCCCCAGCATTTT | CASSYSQGAGQPQHF
. | TRBJ2-1 | . | TRBV28 | TGTGCCAGCAGCTTCGGACGGGAGATCGTTAATGAGCAGTTCTTC | CASSFGREIVNEQFF
. | TRBJ1-1 | . | TRBV28 | TGTGCCAGCAGTTTATGGGACACCCGTGGCGTGGGCACTGAAGCTTTCTTT | CASSLWDTRGVGTEAFF
. | TRBJ2-7 | TRBD2 | TRBV6-5 | TGTGCCAGCAGTTACTCAGGTCTAGCGGGAGCATACGAGCAGTACTTC | CASSYSGLAGAYEQYF
. | TRBJ1-2 | TRBD1 | TRBV4-2 | TGTGCCAGCAGCGAAACAGCCGGGACAGCTTTCTATGGCTACACCTTC | CASSETAGTAFYGYTF
. | TRBJ1-2 | . | TRBV9 | TGTGCCAGCAGCGTAGTCTTGGATTTCAATCGGGGGGCGACTAACTATGGCTACACCTTC | CASSVVLDFNRGATNYGYTF
. | TRBJ2-7 | . | TRBV4-3 | TGCGCCAGCAGCCCCGCGCGGGGTAGCTCCTACGAGCAGTACTTC | CASSPARGSSYEQYF
. | TRBJ1-2 | . | TRBV30 | TGTGCCTGGAGTGGTAATCACGGGGGTGGCTACACCTTC | CAWSGNHGGGYTF
. | TRBJ1-4 | . | TRBV5-1 | TGCGCCAGCAGCCCCTCGGAGAATAATGAAAAACTGTTTTTT | CASSPSENNEKLFF
many | TRBJ2-7 | . | TRBV5-1 | TGCGCCAGCAGCCCCCGACAAGCCTACGAGCAGTACTTC | CASSPRQAYEQYF
few | TRBJ2-1 | . | TRBV9 | TGTGCCAGCGACGGGGGCTCCTACAATGAGCAGTTCTTC | CASDGGSYNEQFF
. | TRBJ2-1 | TRBD1 | TRBV28 | TGTGCCAGCAGACACAGGGGGCAGGGTGAGCAGTTCTTC | CASRHRGQGEQFF
. | TRBJ2-7 | . | TRBV7-9 | TGTGCCAGCAGCTTGGAGGGGAGGAGCTCCTACGAGCAGTACTTC | CASSLEGRSSYEQYF
. | TRBJ2-3 | TRBD2 | TRBV7-2 | TGTGCCAGCAGCCCAGGGCTAGCGGGGGGCACAGATACGCAGTATTTT | CASSPGLAGGTDTQYF
. | TRBJ2-1 | . | TRBV6-6 | TGTGCCAGCAGTTCCCTAGGGGGGGCTGTGAACAATGAGCAGTTCTTC | CASSSLGGAVNNEQFF
. | TRBJ2-7 | . | TRBV18 | TGTGCCAGCTCACGCGACAGTTACGAGCAGTACTTC | CASSRDSYEQYF
few | TRBJ2-7 | TRBD2 | TRBV29-1 | TGCAGCGTGAAGCGGGACTACGAGCAGTACTTC | CSVKRDYEQYF
. | TRBJ1-1 | TRBD1 | TRBV5-4 | TGTGCCAGCAGCTTGGGTGGAGGACAGGTGAACACTGAAGCTTTCTTT | CASSLGGGQVNTEAFF
. | TRBJ1-3 | . | TRBV28 | TGTGCCAGCCGGAGAACAGGAAACACCATATATTTT | CASRRTGNTIYF
. | TRBJ2-5 | TRBD2 | TRBV4-3 | TGCGCCAGCAGCCGTGGGAGGGAAGAGACCCAGTACTTC | CASSRGREETQYF
. | TRBJ2-7 | . | TRBV7-2 | TGTGCCAGCAGCTTCCTTCGGACAGTCGGGGAGCAGTACTTC | CASSFLRTVGEQYF
. | TRBJ2-1 | TRBD1 | TRBV18 | TGTGCCAGCTCAGGGACAGGGAATGAGCAGTTCTTC | CASSGTGNEQFF
. | TRBJ2-7 | . | TRBV5-1 | TGCGCCAGCAGCTCCCGGACTGGCTCCTACGAGCAGTACTTC | CASSSRTGSYEQYF
. | TRBJ2-5 | TRBD2 | TRBV7-3 | TGTGCCAGCAGCTTGGTAGCGGGGGTCCAAGAGACCCAGTACTTC | CASSLVAGVQETQYF
once | TRBJ1-1 | TRBD1 | TRBV5-1 | TGCGCCAGCAGCACCGGACAGGGCCTTGAAGCTTTCTTT | CASSTGQGLEAFF
once | TRBJ2-7 | . | TRBV7-6 | TGTGCCAGCAGCTGGTACGGGAACGAGCAGTACTTC | CASSWYGNEQYF
. | TRBJ2-2 | TRBD2 | TRBV9 | TGTGCCAGCAGCGTAGCGGGGGGAGGCACCGGGGAGCTGTTTTTT | CASSVAGGGTGELFF
. | TRBJ1-2 | TRBD1 | TRBV19 | TGTGCCAGTAGTCGGGACAGGGGGATCAATGGCTACACCTTC | CASSRDRGINGYTF
. | TRBJ1-2 | TRBD1 | TRBV7-2 | TGTGCCAGCAGCTTGACCGGGACAGGGGGCTATGGCTACACCTTC | CASSLTGTGGYGYTF
. | TRBJ2-3 | TRBD2 | TRBV28 | TGTGCCAGCAGTTTGTACCCCACCGGCGGGAGGACAGATACGCAGTATTTT | CASSLYPTGGRTDTQYF
. | TRBJ2-5 | TRBD1 | TRBV11-2 | TGTGCCAGCAGCTTCGCCCCACAGGGGATGATTTCCCAAGAGACCCAGTACTTC | CASSFAPQGMISQETQYF
once | TRBJ2-1 | TRBD2 | TRBV6-2/TRBV6-3 | TGTGCCAGCAGTCTAGCGGGAGGGATTTATGAGCAGTTCTTC | CASSLAGGIYEQFF
. | TRBJ2-1 | TRBD2 | TRBV20-1 | TGCAGTGCTAGTTCTAGCGGGGTTAGCTCCTACAATGAGCAGTTCTTC | CSASSSGVSSYNEQFF
. | TRBJ1-4 | TRBD1 | TRBV28 | TGTGCCAGCAGTCCCGGACAGGCAACTAATGAAAAACTGTTTTTT | CASSPGQATNEKLFF
. | TRBJ2-7 | TRBD2 | TRBV6-2/TRBV6-3 | TGTGCCAGCAGTTATATCGGGACTAGCGGGACTGAGCAGTACTTC | CASSYIGTSGTEQYF